Listed here are 23 T cell receptor beta chains from one sample, sequenced in a study of blood T cell repertoires in COVID-19. Clones were sequenced by immunoSEQ multiplex PCR, and TCRdb holds only the in-frame ones, with some missing. The sample has about 89,000 clones; 65% to 85% are singletons. Source material: peripheral blood. Receptors were obtained from a man aged 70-80 years with COVID-19, enrolled during active disease.

This rearrangement joins TRBV28 to TRBJ1-2; TRBD1 agrees at 11 bases. The CDR3 contains 16 residues. From germline, CDR1 is MDHEN and CDR2 SYDVKM. The V segment lost 4 bases and the J segment 6 bases; nucleotides outside the gene matches: 10. The CDR3 DNA reads as TGTGCCAGCAGTTACATATTGGGACAGGGGGACGATGGCTACACCTTC. Protein product: CASSYILGQGDDGYTF.

The genes are TRBV3-1 (or the pseudogene TRBV3-2) and TRBJ1-4; D is ambiguous. Trimming took off 0 bases at V and 1 base at J, with 18 bases between the two ends. Germline values: CDR1 LGHDT, CDR2 YNNKEL (reference sequence). CDR3 size: 19 residues. The DNA of the CDR3 is TGTGCCAGCAGCCAAGAAAGTGTACGGGGTATTTTAACTAATGAAAAACTGTTTTTT. This encodes CASSQESVRGILTNEKLFF.

This clone has just a few counts. The chain links TRBV28 to TRBJ1-6, with 10 bases matching TRBD1. The germline V gene has CDR1 MDHEN and CDR2 SYDVKM. The CDR3 runs to 14 residues. Unmatched junction bases numbered 7, after V lost 8 bases and J lost 9 bases. The CDR3 sequence is CASSTGTGVSPLHF. CDR3 DNA: TGTGCCAGCTCTACCGGGACAGGGGTTTCACCCCTCCACTTT.

V and J are TRBV7-2 and TRBJ1-2; 8 nucleotides match TRBD1. The germline CDR1 and CDR2 sequences are SGHTA and FQGNSA. This CDR3 contains 16 residues. With 1 base clipped from V and 7 bases from J, the junction kept 11 bases outside the gene matches. The CDR3 region is CASSLGGQATRGGYTF. The DNA of the CDR3 is TGTGCCAGCAGCTTAGGGGGACAGGCCACCCGTGGTGGCTACACCTTC.

This clone was observed many times. The J gene is TRBJ2-1, the V gene TRBV4-2, with 9 bases matching TRBD1. The CDR3 sequence is 17 residues long. Per germline, CDR1 LGHNA and CDR2 YNFKEQ. Trimming removed 3 bases from V and 6 bases from J; junction bases left unmatched: 12. The DNA of the CDR3 is TGTGCCAGCAGCCAGAGCCCGGCGGGACAGGGTTTCAATGAGCAGTTCTTC. This sequence encodes CASSQSPAGQGFNEQFF.

This clone was found many times. V is TRBV19 and J is TRBJ2-5; TRBD2 matches 14 bases. After removal of 5 bases from V and 4 bases from J, the junction contained 9 bases not matched to a gene. Germline CDR1 reads LNHDA; CDR2 reads SQIVND (reference sequence). The CDR3 extends over 17 amino acids. In DNA, the CDR3 is TGTGCCAGTAGTGTAGGCGGGACTAGCGGGAGTGGAGAGACCCAGTACTTC. Amino acids: CASSVGGTSGSGETQYF. The whole variable domain, filled in from reference TRBV19 and TRBJ2-5, reads DGGITQSPKYLFRKEGQNVTLSCEQNLNHDAMYWYRQDPGQGLRLIYYSQIVNDFQKGDIAEGYSVSREKKESFPLTVTSAQKNPTAFYLCASSVGGTSGSGETQYFGPGTRLLVL.

This clone was seen a handful of times. J is TRBJ1-1 and V is TRBV6-5; weak D call: TRBD1 (5 bases). The CDR3 contains 12 residues. Trimming shortened V by 7 bases and J by 3 bases, and 9 bases separated the two germline ends. CDR1 is MNHEY, CDR2 SVGAGI, per germline. The CDR3 DNA reads TGTGCCAGCAATCGGGGGGACACTGAAGCTTTCTTT. Translation: CASNRGDTEAFF.

The rearrangement links TRBV6-1 to TRBJ1-6; possible D gene TRBD1, 5 bases. The CDR3 has 16 amino acids. Germline CDR1 MNHNS, CDR2 SASEGT. Trimming stripped 2 bases from V and 10 bases from J, with 18 bases between. The CDR3 reads CASSESSTGGYSPLHF. CDR3 coding DNA: TGTGCCAGCAGTGAATCATCGACGGGGGGTTACTCACCCCTCCACTTT.

In its sample, this clone was seen once. V is TRBV9 and J is TRBJ2-5; 7 nucleotides align to TRBD1. CDR3 length equals 20 residues. J gave up 1 base and V 2 bases, and 20 bases lay outside the gene matches. Looked up from germline, CDR1 is SGDLS and CDR2 is YYNGEE. In DNA, the CDR3 is TGTGCCAGCAGCGTGGGCTCCAGGGGGTACACGTTTTCACCCCAAGAGACCCAGTACTTC. Translation gives CASSVGSRGYTFSPQETQYF.

The CDR3 sequence is CASSSAGQSQETQYF. The CDR3 DNA sequence: TGTGCCAGCAGTTCCGCGGGACAGTCCCAAGAGACCCAGTACTTC. The V gene is TRBV28, the J gene TRBJ2-5; TRBD1 might be the D (7 bases). Germline CDR1 reads MDHEN; CDR2 reads SYDVKM. The CDR3 is made up of 15 amino acids. V lost 4 bases, J lost 1 base, and 13 bases lay in between.

The rearrangement uses TRBV7-2 and TRBJ2-1, with 9 positions matching TRBD1. J gave up 6 bases and V 8 bases, and 11 bases lay outside the gene matches. This CDR3 has 15 amino acids. Per the germline V gene, CDR1 is SGHTA and CDR2 is FQGNSA. CDR3 sequence (DNA): TGTGCCAGCGGAAGGCCCCCGGGACAGGGCAATGAGCAGTTCTTC. Its protein is CASGRPPGQGNEQFF.

The V and J genes are TRBV5-1 and TRBJ1-5; perhaps TRBD1 as D (5 bases). The germline gives CDR1 SGHRS, CDR2 YFSETQ. V was cut by 0 bases and J by 2 bases, with 9 bases left in between. This CDR3 has 15 residues. The CDR3: CASSLDQGGNQPQHF. The CDR3 coding sequence is TGCGCCAGCAGCTTGGATCAGGGTGGCAATCAGCCCCAGCATTTT.

This clone showed up just a few times. This sample also contains other DNA sequences that code for the same CDR3. The rearrangement joins TRBV6-6 to TRBJ1-2, with TRBD1 as a possible D gene (6 bases). The CDR3 spans 13 residues. The germline V and J ends were trimmed by 0 bases and 6 bases, with 8 bases remaining between them. CDR1 and CDR2 from the germline V gene are MNHNY and SVGAGI (reference sequence). The CDR3, as DNA: TGTGCCAGCAGTTACTCAGGGGGTGATGGCTACACCTTC. This translates into CASSYSGGDGYTF.

This clone is a singleton in its sample. The CDR3 protein is CASSLVIGGYEQYF. CDR3 nucleotide sequence: TGTGCCAGCAGCTTAGTGATAGGGGGCTACGAGCAGTACTTC. The chain is built from TRBV7-6 and TRBJ2-7; D is possibly TRBD1 (6 bases). Trimming cost V 1 base and J 3 bases, with 10 bases left between them. The length of the CDR3 is 14 residues. Germline V gene lookup returns CDR1 SGHVS and CDR2 FNYEAQ. Using reference TRBV7-6 and TRBJ2-7 for the parts outside the CDR3, the full variable domain is GAGVSQSPRYKVTKRGQDVALRCDPISGHVSLYWYRQALGQGPEFLTYFNYEAQQDKSGLPNDRFSAERPEGSISTLTIQRTEQRDSAMYRCASSLVIGGYEQYFGPGTRLTVT.

The chain employs TRBV6-2 or TRBV6-3 and TRBJ2-3, with D uncertain. This CDR3 spans 15 amino acids. Trimming cost V 6 bases and J 0 bases, with 13 bases left between them. Germline V gene sequence: CDR1 MNHEY, CDR2 SVGEGT. CDR3 in DNA: TGTGCCAGCAGCTGGGCCCTACGGAGCACAGATACGCAGTATTTT. Residues: CASSWALRSTDTQYF.

This clone has a handful of counts. The DNA of the CDR3 is TGTGCCAGCAGCACAGGGGGGGCTAGCGGGAACACCGGGGAGCTGTTTTTT. Translated: CASSTGGASGNTGELFF. The rearrangement uses TRBV7-8 and TRBJ2-2; tentatively, D is TRBD1 (8 bases). Germline CDR1 and CDR2: SGHVS and FQNEAQ. This CDR3 has 17 amino acids. V was trimmed by 5 bases and J by 1 base, leaving 17 bases between them. The full variable domain, rest sourced from reference TRBV7-8 and TRBJ2-2, is GAGVSQSPRYKVAKRGQDVALRCDPISGHVSLFWYQQALGQGPEFLTYFQNEAQLDKSGLPSDRFFAERPEGSVSTLKIQRTQQEDSAVYLCASSTGGASGNTGELFFGEGSRLTVL.

This chain uses TRBV28 with TRBJ1-1; the match to TRBD1 covers 8 bases. CDR1 is MDHEN and CDR2 is SYDVKM in the germline V gene. The junction had 5 bases not matched to a gene; V was cut back by 9 bases and J by 2 bases. This CDR3 has 13 residues. The CDR3 sequence: CASLGQANTEAFF. The CDR3 region has the DNA TGTGCCAGTCTGGGACAGGCAAACACTGAAGCTTTCTTT.

This rearrangement joins TRBV6-5 to TRBJ2-2, with TRBD1 identical over 7 bases. The V gene end was trimmed by 4 bases and the J gene end by 6 bases; junction bases not matched to a gene: 11. Per germline, CDR1 MNHEY and CDR2 SVGAGI. This CDR3 has 16 residues. The DNA for the CDR3 is TGTGCCAGCAGTTCCGAGGGGGCGGTGCTTCCCGGGGAGCTGTTTTTT. It yields the protein CASSSEGAVLPGELFF.

This CDR3 is CASRQGATNEKLFF. CDR3 sequence (DNA): TGCGCCAGCAGGCAGGGTGCAACTAATGAAAAACTGTTTTTT. The chain employs TRBV10-2 and TRBJ1-4; weak D call: TRBD1 (5 bases). Germline V gene data show CDR1 as WSHSY and CDR2 as SAAADI. The ends were cut back, 6 bases at V and 0 bases at J, with 8 bases in the middle. The CDR3 sequence is 14 residues long.

This clone occurred a few times. The V and J genes are TRBV7-3 and TRBJ2-7; the match to TRBD2 covers 10 bases. The CDR3 totals 15 residues. After removal of 5 bases from V and 0 bases from J, the junction contained 4 bases not matched to a gene. Germline CDR1 reads SGHTA; CDR2 reads FQGTGA. CDR3 nucleotides: TGTGCCAGCAGCGCTCGACTAGCGGGCTCCTACGAGCAGTACTTC. It specifies CASSARLAGSYEQYF.

J is TRBJ1-2 and V is TRBV4-1; 8 positions match TRBD1. J gave up 2 bases and V 1 base, and 6 bases lay outside the gene matches. This CDR3 contains 16 residues. From germline, CDR1 is MGHRA and CDR2 YSYEKL. In nucleotides, the CDR3 is TGCGCCAGCAGCCAAGCCCAGGGGGCTGCGAACTATGGCTACACCTTC. This encodes CASSQAQGAANYGYTF.

The chain combines TRBV7-8 with TRBJ2-7; TRBD1 aligns across 10 bases. The J segment lost 6 bases and the V segment lost 4 bases, leaving 12 bases of the junction unmatched. Germline CDR1 reads SGHVS; CDR2 reads FQNEAQ. The CDR3 is made up of 16 amino acids. The CDR3 region is CASSSTGTGVSSEQYF. For the CDR3, the DNA is TGTGCCAGCAGCTCCACCGGGACAGGGGTTTCGAGCGAGCAGTACTTC. The full variable domain, with the rest looked up from reference TRBV7-8 and TRBJ2-7, is GAGVSQSPRYKVAKRGQDVALRCDPISGHVSLFWYQQALGQGPEFLTYFQNEAQLDKSGLPSDRFFAERPEGSVSTLKIQRTQQEDSAVYLCASSSTGTGVSSEQYFGPGTRLTVT.

The chain joins TRBV7-9 to TRBJ2-1, with a possible D match to TRBD1 (6 bases). The CDR3 loop spans 15 amino acids. V was shortened by 5 bases and J by 7 bases, with 18 bases between the two germline ends. CDR1 and CDR2 (germline): SEHNR, FQNEAQ (reference sequence). The CDR3 coding sequence is TGTGCCAGCAGCGCGTCCGGACAGCGGCGAAATGAGCAGTTCTTC. Protein product: CASSASGQRRNEQFF.